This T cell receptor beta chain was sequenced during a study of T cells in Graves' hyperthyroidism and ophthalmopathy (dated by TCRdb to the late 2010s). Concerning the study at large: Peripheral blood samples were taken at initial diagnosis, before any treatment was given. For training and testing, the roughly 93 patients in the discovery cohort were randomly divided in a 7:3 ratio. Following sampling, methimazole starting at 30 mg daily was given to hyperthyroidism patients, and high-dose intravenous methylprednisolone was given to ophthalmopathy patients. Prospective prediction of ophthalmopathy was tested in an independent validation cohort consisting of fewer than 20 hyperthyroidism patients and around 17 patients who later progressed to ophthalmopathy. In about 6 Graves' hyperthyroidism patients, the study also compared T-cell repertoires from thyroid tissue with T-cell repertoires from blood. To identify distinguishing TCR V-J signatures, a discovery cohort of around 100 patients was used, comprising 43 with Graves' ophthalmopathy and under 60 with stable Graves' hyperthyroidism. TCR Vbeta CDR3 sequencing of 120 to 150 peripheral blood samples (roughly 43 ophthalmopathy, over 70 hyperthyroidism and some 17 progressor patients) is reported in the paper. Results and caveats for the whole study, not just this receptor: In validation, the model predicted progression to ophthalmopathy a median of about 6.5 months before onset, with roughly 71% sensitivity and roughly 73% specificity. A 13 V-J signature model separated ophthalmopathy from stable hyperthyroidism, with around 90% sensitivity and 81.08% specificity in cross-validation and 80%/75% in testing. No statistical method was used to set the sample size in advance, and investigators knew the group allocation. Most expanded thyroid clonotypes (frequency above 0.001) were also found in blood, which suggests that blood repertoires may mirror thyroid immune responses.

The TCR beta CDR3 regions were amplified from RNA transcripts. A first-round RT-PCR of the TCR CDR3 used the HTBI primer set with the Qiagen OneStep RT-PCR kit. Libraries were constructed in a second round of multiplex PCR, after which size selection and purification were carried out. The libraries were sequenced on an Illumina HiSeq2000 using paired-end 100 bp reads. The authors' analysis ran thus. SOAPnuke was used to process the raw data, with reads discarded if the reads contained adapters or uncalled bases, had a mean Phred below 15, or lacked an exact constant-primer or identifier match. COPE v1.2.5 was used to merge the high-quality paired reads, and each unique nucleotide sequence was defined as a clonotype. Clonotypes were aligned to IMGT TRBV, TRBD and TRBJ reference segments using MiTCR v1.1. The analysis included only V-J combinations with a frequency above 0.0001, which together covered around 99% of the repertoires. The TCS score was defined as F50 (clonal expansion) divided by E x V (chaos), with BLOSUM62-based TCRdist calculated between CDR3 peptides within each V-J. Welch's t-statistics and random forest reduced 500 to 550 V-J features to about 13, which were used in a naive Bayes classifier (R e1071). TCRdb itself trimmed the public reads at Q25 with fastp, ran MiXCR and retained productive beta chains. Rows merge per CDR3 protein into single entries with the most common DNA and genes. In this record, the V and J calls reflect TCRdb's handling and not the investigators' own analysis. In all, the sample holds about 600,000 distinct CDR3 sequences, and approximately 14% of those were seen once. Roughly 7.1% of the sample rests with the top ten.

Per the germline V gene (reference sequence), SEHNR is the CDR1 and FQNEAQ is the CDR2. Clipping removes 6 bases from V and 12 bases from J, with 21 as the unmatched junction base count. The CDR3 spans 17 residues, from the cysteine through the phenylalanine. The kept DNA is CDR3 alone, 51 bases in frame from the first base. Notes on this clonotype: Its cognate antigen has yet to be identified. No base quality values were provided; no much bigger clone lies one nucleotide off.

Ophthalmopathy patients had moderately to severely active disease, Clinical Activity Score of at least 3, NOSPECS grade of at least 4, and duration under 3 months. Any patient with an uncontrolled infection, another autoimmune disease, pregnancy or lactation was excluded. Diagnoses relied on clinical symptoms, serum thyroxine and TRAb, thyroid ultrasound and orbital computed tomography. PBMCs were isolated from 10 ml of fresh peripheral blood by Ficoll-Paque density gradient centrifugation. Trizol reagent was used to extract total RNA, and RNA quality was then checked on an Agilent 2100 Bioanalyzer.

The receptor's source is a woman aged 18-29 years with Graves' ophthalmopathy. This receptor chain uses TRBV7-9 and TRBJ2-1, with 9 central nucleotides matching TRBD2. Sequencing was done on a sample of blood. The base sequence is TGTGCCAGCAGTTCAAGAGGGCGGGAGGGACCCTACAGGGGGCAGTTCTTC. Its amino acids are CASSSRGREGPYRGQFF.